This TCR beta chain was recovered during a study of human T cells and chemical hapten exposure. On the study more broadly: While the approximately 24-week study was under way, patients received diphenylcyclopropenone on the scalp every week. Chiefly women, the patients showed alopecia areata, totalis or universalis.

Indicated time point: patch test 1, 2 weeks after DPC sensitization. As for treatment: therapeutic diphenylcyclopropenone sensitization with weekly scalp DPC. Original data processing: Across samples, TCR counts had a median of about 88,000 and ranged from about 23,224 to 700,000. TCRdb reanalysed the RACE reads using MiXCR and keeps one entry per CDR3 protein. What appears here as the V and J calls and clone size reflects TCRdb's work, not the paper's. The sample lists just under 350,000 distinct CDR3 sequences, about 7% seen once, with roughly 7.9% in the top ten. This clonotype has ten or more counts. As yet, its antigen is unknown. Study-level points and caveats: Alopecia in the donors means their immune response may deviate from healthy people's.

The ends were cut back, 2 bases at V and 2 bases at J, with 7 bases in the middle. This CDR3 is 14 amino acids long. Per the germline V gene, CDR1 is SGHKS and CDR2 is YYEKEE (reference sequence). The material sequenced was whole blood, taken in connection with sensitization to the hapten diphenylcyclopropenone (DPC). V gene TRBV5-5 combines with J gene TRBJ2-2, with unresolved D. The clonotype originates from a woman under 30 with alopecia areata. Some clones in this sample may be carry-over from other donors' samples. CDR3 nucleotide sequence: TGTGCCAGCAGCTTTACGGCTAACACCGGGGAGCTGTTTTTT. Its protein product is CASSFTANTGELFF.